This T cell receptor (beta chain) was recorded in a study of CD8+CD57+ T cells in acquired aplastic anemia. Overall study: Sorted CD4+ and CD8+ cell DNA averaged approximately 3 ug. For CD4+ cells, healthy donors had an average of approximately 10 million reads. The study's findings and limits: Almost 30 CD8+ CDR3 sequences occurred in both the patients and the controls. Controls and patients did not differ significantly in CD8+ Simpson's diversity.

This clonotype showed up many times. The antigen remains unidentified. CDR3 and TCR beta VDJ profiling relied on genomic DNA as the template. TCRdb re-derived calls from the reads in MiXCR, one entry per CDR3 protein. The profile shows 150,000 to 200,000 distinct CDR3 sequences, around 40% of them singletons. V lost 1 base and J lost 0, with 16 bases in between. Germline V gives CDR1 LNHDA, CDR2 SQIVND (reference sequence). The CDR3 length is 18 residues. The clonotype comes from a human donor in good health. The chain combines TRBV19 with TRBJ1-5; the D gene is possibly TRBD1 (6 bases). The sample taken for sequencing was sorted CD4+, CD8+, or CD8+CD57+ T cells (not recorded which) from PBMCs. CDR3 in DNA: TGTGCCAGTAGTATAGTAGGGGGGCAGGGGAATAGCAATCAGCCCCAGCATTTT. Amino acids: CASSIVGGQGNSNQPQHF. Using reference TRBV19 and TRBJ1-5 for the parts outside the CDR3, the full variable domain is DGGITQSPKYLFRKEGQNVTLSCEQNLNHDAMYWYRQDPGQGLRLIYYSQIVNDFQKGDIAEGYSVSREKKESFPLTVTSAQKNPTAFYLCASSIVGGQGNSNQPQHFGDGTRLSIL.